This TCR beta chain is from a study of early T cells in non-severe SARS-CoV-2 infection. Study context: The sequenced material was bulk RNA from unsorted whole blood, and its chains were unpaired.

The CDR3 contains 16 residues. The V and J ends lost 7 bases and 7 bases, in that order; junction bases with no gene match: 14. Germline V CDR1 and CDR2: WSHSY, SAAADI. Overall study findings and caveats: CD4 and private specificities were missed by VDJdb matching, which favored anti-spike CD8 responses.

Individually, cDNA molecules had unique molecular identifiers attached to them. TCRdb passed the 5' RACE reads through MiXCR, listing each CDR3 protein once. The repertoire holds tens of thousands of distinct CDR3 sequences, with 5.2% as singletons. This clonotype was seen repeatedly, ten times or more. The antigen remains unidentified. The sequenced material came from whole blood. This TCR derives from an adult who was a healthcare worker with PCR-confirmed SARS-CoV-2 infection or an uninfected control (not recorded which). The rearrangement joins TRBV10-2 to TRBJ2-1; 9 nucleotides align to TRBD1. The CDR3 nucleotides are TGCGCCAGCAACCCATTAGGCCCGGGACAGGGTAATGAGCAGTTCTTC. Its protein is CASNPLGPGQGNEQFF.